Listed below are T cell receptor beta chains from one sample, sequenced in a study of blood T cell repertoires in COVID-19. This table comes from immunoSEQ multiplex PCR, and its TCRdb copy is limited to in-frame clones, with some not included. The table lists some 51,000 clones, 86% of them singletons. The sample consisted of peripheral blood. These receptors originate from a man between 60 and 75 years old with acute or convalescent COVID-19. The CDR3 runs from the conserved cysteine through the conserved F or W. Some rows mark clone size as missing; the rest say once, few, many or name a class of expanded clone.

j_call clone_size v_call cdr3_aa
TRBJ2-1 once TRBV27 CASSFGGLAGGLSSYNEQFF
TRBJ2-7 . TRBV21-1 CASSKEVRAGAAF
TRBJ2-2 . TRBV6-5 CASRDTNTGELFF
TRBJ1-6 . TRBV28 CASTTGTAHNSPLHF
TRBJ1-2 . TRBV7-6 CASSFYPPEQALYGYTF
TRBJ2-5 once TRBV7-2 CASSGTTPRETQYF
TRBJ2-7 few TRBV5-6 CASSLGQLNEQYF
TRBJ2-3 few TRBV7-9 CASSLRGQSDTQYF
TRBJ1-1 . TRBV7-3 CASSCPDSAMNTEAFF
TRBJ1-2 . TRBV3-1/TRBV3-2 CASSHPVEVGYTF
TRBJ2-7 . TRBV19 CASSILSGAPYEQYF
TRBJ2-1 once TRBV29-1 CSAILRDRAYNEQFF
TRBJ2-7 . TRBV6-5 CASGTGFSYEQYF
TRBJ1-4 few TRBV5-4 CASSLGGAKNEKLFF
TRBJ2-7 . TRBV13 CASSLFTGEWKGEQYF
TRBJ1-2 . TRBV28 CASGLGQVAGYTF
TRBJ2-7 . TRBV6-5 CASSLSQGPYEQYF
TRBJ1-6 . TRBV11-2 CASSFNRLGSPLHF
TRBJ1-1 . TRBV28 CASSFWTANTEAFF
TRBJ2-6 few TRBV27 CASSLQGVRANVLTF
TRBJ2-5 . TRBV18 CASSPEGETQYF
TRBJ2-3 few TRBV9 CASSFTGTSGDTQYF
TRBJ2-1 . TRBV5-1 CASSFQTQSSYNEQFF
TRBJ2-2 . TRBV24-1 CATSTVNLGGRDTGELFF
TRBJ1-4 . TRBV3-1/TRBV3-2 CASSDRGGSKEKLFF
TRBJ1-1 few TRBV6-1 CASSETGENTEAFF
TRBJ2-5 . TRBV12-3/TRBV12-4 CASSRAGETQYF
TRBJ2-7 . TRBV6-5 CASSFHTSGGYEQYF
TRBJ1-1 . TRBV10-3 CAISGQTGKNTEAFF
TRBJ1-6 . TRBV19 CASSDRGNSPLHF
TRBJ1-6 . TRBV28 CASRIARGSYNSPLHF
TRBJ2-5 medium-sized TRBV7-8 CASSLGDRVLETQYF
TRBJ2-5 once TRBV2 CASTGQVVPPGTQYF
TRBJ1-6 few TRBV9 CASSGTNALNSPLHF
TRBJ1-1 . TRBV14 CASSQPTGGGFTEAFF
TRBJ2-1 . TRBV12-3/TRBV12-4 CASSTSTSLAQFF
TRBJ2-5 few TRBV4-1 CASSQGLAEETQYF
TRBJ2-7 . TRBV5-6 CASSQAYEQYF
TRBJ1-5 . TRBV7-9 CASSGSGHSNQPQHF
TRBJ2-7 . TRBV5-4 CASRTGAGGPPSSYEQYF
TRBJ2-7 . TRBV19 CASSIFSGSYEQYF
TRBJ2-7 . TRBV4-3 CASSQVGTGGMYEQYF
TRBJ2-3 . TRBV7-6 CASSLALAGTTDTQYF
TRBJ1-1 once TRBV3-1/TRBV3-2 CASSSTNRVNTEAFF
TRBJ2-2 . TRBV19 CASSIRRSSTNTGELFF
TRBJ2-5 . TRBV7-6 CASSLGGGPQETQYF
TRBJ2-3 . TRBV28 CASSLTAGGPYF
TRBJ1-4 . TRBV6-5 CAGQGGNEKLFF
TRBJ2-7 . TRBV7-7 CASSLATEKNYEQYF
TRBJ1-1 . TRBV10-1 CASSLDRAEAFF
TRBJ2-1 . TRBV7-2 CASSMGVRQFF
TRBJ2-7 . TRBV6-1 CASSETSGYEQYF
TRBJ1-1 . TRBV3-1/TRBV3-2 CASSPVRTGSTEAFF
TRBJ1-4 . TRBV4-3 CASSQGQGAAEKLFF
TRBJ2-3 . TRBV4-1 CASSQDSGGARTQYF